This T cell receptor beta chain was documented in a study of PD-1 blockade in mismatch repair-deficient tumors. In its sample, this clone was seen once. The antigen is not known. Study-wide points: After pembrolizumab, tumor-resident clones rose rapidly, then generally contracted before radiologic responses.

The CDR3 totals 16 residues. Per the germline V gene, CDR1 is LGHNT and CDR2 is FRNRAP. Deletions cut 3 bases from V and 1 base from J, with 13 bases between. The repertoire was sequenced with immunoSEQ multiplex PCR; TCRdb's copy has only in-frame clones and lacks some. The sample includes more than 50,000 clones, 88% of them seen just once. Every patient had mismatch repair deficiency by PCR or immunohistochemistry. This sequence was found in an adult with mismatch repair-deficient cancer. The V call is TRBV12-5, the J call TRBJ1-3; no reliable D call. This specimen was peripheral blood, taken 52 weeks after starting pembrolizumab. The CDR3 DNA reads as TGTGCTAGTGGTTTTGGTGGTCGGGGATCTGGAAACACCATATATTTT. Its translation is CASGFGGRGSGNTIYF.